Judged by frequency, the clone carrying this T cell receptor beta chain is medium-sized (0.01 to 0.1%). Mixed chimerism was transient after nonmyeloablative marrow transplants from related graft donors. CD4+CD25+CD127- Tregs, CD4+CD25- non-Tregs, CD4 and CD8 cells were sorted. The source of the sample is a study of Tregs in tolerant kidney transplant recipients. The method was immunoSEQ multiplex PCR; TCRdb's version includes in-frame clones alone and lacks a portion of them. Here the sample table reports several thousand clones. Source: CD8+ T cells from blood (PBMCs), taken 12 months after the transplant. This TCR was sampled from a human patient who received a combined kidney and bone marrow transplant. These T cells may partly come from the graft donor.

CDR3 DNA (partial): TGTGCCAGCAGTGAAGGTCAGGCAGGGCCGTATGGAAACACC. Translated: CASSEGQAGPYGNT. The full CDR3 protein is CASSEGQAGPYGNTIYF. The J gene is TRBJ1-3, the V gene TRBV2, with a tentative D call TRBD1 (5 bases). The CDR3 goes on 3 residues after the read ends, and that part is filled in from the germline J gene. CDR3 length: 17 amino acids. Looked up from germline, CDR1 is SNHLY and CDR2 is FYNNEI. Trimming shortened V by 1 base and J by 3 bases, and 16 bases separated the two germline ends. Full variable domain (outside the CDR3, taken from reference TRBV2 and TRBJ1-3): EPEVTQTPSHQVTQMGQEVILRCVPISNHLYFYWYRQILGQKVEFLVSFYNNEISEKSEIFDDQFSVERPDGSNFTLKIRSTKLEDSAMYFCASSEGQAGPYGNTIYFGEGSWLTVV.